This is a list of T cell receptor beta chains from one sample in a study of CD8 T cells in ankylosing spondylitis. TCRdb itself ran the 5' RACE reads through MiXCR, one entry per CDR3 protein. The sample has 150,000 to 200,000 distinct CDR3 sequences, around a sixth seen once. Source material: blood, either unsorted or a sorted T cell fraction (not recorded which). The receptors here all came from a male donor aged 10-29 years with ankylosing spondylitis or in good health (not recorded which). Both conserved end residues are trimmed from each CDR3. The D gene is left open where the match is weak.

D gene,CDR3 length,V gene,CDR3 protein
NA,12,TRBV27,ASSFVRSTDTQY
NA,11,TRBV6-5,ASKNPGHYGYT
TRBD1,13,TRBV12-3/TRBV12-4,ASSPGQGNTGELF
NA,12,TRBV18,ASSPFSAHNEQF
NA,11,TRBV5-6,ASSLNGKSEQY
NA,11,TRBV10-3,AISRVGENEQF
TRBD1,13,TRBV9,ASSDRGMANEKLF
NA,13,TRBV12-3/TRBV12-4,ASSKTGLMNTEAF
NA,13,TRBV15,ATGGGQHKTDTQY
NA,14,TRBV5-4,ASSLGAEGANYGYT
NA,10,TRBV12-3/TRBV12-4,ASSPGSYEQY
NA,13,TRBV12-3/TRBV12-4,ASNSDEQGRYEQY
NA,10,TRBV14,ASSQAVNELF
TRBD2,14,TRBV11-3,ASSESGTSVTGELF
TRBD1,11,TRBV10-3,AIAGTADNEQF
TRBD1,12,TRBV12-3/TRBV12-4,ASTSDRGDQPQH